A selection of T cell receptor beta chains follows, all from one sample in a study of cytomegalovirus exposure and HLA in healthy donors. The table came from immunoSEQ multiplex PCR; TCRdb's copy has only in-frame clones and leaves some out. Of about 140,000 clones in the sample, 78% were seen once. Sequencing was carried out using PBMCs. These receptors all come from a male donor in good health and CMV-seronegative. Both conserved end residues are part of each CDR3.

CDR3 protein,J gene,V gene
CAWSPLNSGGATSEQYF,TRBJ2-7,TRBV30
CASSRGTDQTDTQYF,TRBJ2-3,TRBV6-5
CASSRGGQVTEAFF,TRBJ1-1,TRBV7-2
CASSELRGNTIYF,TRBJ1-3,TRBV2
CASSLSGRGSSYNEQFF,TRBJ2-1,TRBV5-1
CASSPETGDLNQPQHF,TRBJ1-5,TRBV11-2
CASSPRTGSGYTF,TRBJ1-2,TRBV5-1
CASRTTDQETQYF,TRBJ2-5,TRBV6-6
CASSEMGRGEKLFF,TRBJ1-4,TRBV6-1
CASSPTSGANNEQFF,TRBJ2-1,TRBV7-3
CASSSPSTGLAGDEQYF,TRBJ2-7,TRBV5-1
CASRYNHSPGNTIYF,TRBJ1-3,TRBV2
CASSLGRTGTDTQYF,TRBJ2-3,TRBV5-1
CASSYPGAGYEQYF,TRBJ2-7,TRBV7-9
CASSTQGYEQYF,TRBJ2-7,TRBV7-8
CSVVLQGAVAYQYF,TRBJ2-4,TRBV29-1
CASSLDRGPSYEQYF,TRBJ2-7,TRBV5-1
CASSEARGRDEAFF,TRBJ1-1,TRBV2
CASSDSLYGYTF,TRBJ1-2,TRBV19
CASSISGYYNEQFF,TRBJ2-1,TRBV19
CASSGWGGNTEAFF,TRBJ1-1,TRBV18
CASSGGEAGNTEAFF,TRBJ1-1,TRBV7-8
CASSLQGVNQPQHF,TRBJ1-5,TRBV6-6
CASSDSGHEQYF,TRBJ2-7,TRBV6-1
CATEDPNTEAFF,TRBJ1-1,TRBV6-1
CASRRGREQYF,TRBJ2-7,TRBV6-5
CASGLTTGTGRTEAFF,TRBJ1-1,TRBV12-5
CASSIEAEGAFSPHGYTF,TRBJ1-2,TRBV19
CASSMSAGGNSEQFF,TRBJ2-1,TRBV19
CASSLTSPRLVSRTDTQYF,TRBJ2-3,TRBV7-3
CAWSVGDRSDEKLFF,TRBJ1-4,TRBV30
CASTGGGGQPQHF,TRBJ1-5,TRBV6-1
CASSLLGGTEAFF,TRBJ1-1,TRBV27
CASSRGTGKGKNIQYF,TRBJ2-4,TRBV7-3
CASSLNRGQGSYEQYF,TRBJ2-7,TRBV18
CASTRTGGDYGYTF,TRBJ1-2,TRBV28
CASSQGLAGEDSYEQYF,TRBJ2-7,TRBV7-8
CASSVVGENIQYF,TRBJ2-4,TRBV9
CASSPLGTSSEQYF,TRBJ2-7,TRBV6-6
CASSIGGGLNEQYF,TRBJ2-7,TRBV5-6
CASSQDSGVVGNTIYF,TRBJ1-3,TRBV4-2
CASSPPGASGETQYF,TRBJ2-5,TRBV18
CASGGLAGVNNEQFF,TRBJ2-1,TRBV12-5
CASSVAARSGGTDTQYF,TRBJ2-3,TRBV9
CASSLALTGANYGYTF,TRBJ1-2,TRBV7-9
CATSRDRGGAAPEQFF,TRBJ2-1,TRBV15
CASSLFVSGRAVNEQFF,TRBJ2-1,TRBV5-4
CSVEDGRKETQYF,TRBJ2-5,TRBV29-1
CASSPQDRGITGELFF,TRBJ2-2,TRBV18
CASKTQGGPYEQYF,TRBJ2-7,TRBV5-5
CASSHLGVAGGGGKNIQYF,TRBJ2-4,TRBV4-1